Listed here are 4 T cell receptor beta chains from one sample, sequenced in a study of T-cell reconstitution after alpha-beta-depleted transplantation in children. The authors prepared the TCRbeta library with unique molecular identifiers. TCRdb analysed the PCR reads with MiXCR anew, one entry per CDR3 protein. Here the sample spans around 140,000 distinct CDR3 sequences, more than 8% being singletons. The source was PBMCs, mostly from graft donor cells, collected 180 days after TCRalphabeta/CD19-depleted stem cell transplant. Receptors were obtained from a female patient younger than 10 who had a stem cell transplant for congenital amegakaryocytic thrombocytopenia, so the T cells may come from the graft donor.

This clonotype was picked up a small number of times. The chain is built from TRBV7-2 and TRBJ2-1; D possibly matches TRBD1 or TRBD2 (5 bases each). V gave up 2 bases and J gave up 8 bases, with 13 bases separating them. The CDR3 is 14 residues long. Germline V gives CDR1 SGHTA, CDR2 FQGNSA. CDR3 loop: CASSLWLGTDEQFF. In DNA form, the CDR3 reads TGTGCCAGCAGCTTATGGTTAGGGACCGATGAGCAGTTCTTC.

This clonotype was seen at least ten times. J is TRBJ2-7 and V is TRBV7-8; D is possibly TRBD1 (6 bases). V was pared by 6 bases and J by 0 bases, with 15 bases between. The length of the CDR3 is 15 residues. CDR1 is SGHVS, CDR2 FQNEAQ, per germline. CDR3 in amino acids: CASRPTGITSYEQYF. The CDR3 DNA is TGTGCCAGCAGACCCACAGGGATAACCTCCTACGAGCAGTACTTC.

This clonotype turned up a few times. The V gene is TRBV5-1, the J gene TRBJ1-2; 11 bases line up with TRBD1. From germline, CDR1 is SGHRS and CDR2 YFSETQ. The CDR3 is made up of 15 amino acids. Trimming removed 3 bases from V and 4 bases from J; junction bases left unmatched: 5. The CDR3 nucleotides read TGCGCCAGCAGCTCCCCCGGGACAGGGGGCTATGGCTACACCTTC. This sequence encodes CASSSPGTGGYGYTF.

V usage is TRBV9 and J usage is TRBJ2-7; 12 bases fit TRBD2. CDR1 SGDLS and CDR2 YYNGEE come from the germline V gene. CDR3 length: 18 residues. V lost 1 base, J lost 7 bases, and 15 bases stayed unmatched. The CDR3 reads CASSVRLAGGPFLQEQYF. In DNA form, the CDR3 reads TGTGCCAGCAGCGTACGGCTAGCGGGAGGGCCGTTCCTCCAGGAGCAGTACTTC. Supplemented by reference TRBV9 and TRBJ2-7, the full variable domain reads DSGVTQTPKHLITATGQRVTLRCSPRSGDLSVYWYQQSLDQGLQFLIQYYNGEERAKGNILERFSAQQFPDLHSELNLSSLELGDSALYFCASSVRLAGGPFLQEQYFGPGTRLTVT.